The present entry profiles one T cell receptor (beta chain) with its context. Original methodology: By means of reference gene primer amplification, nucleated cell counts were estimated. TCRdb's table, derived via immunoSEQ multiplex PCR, lists solely in-frame clones and lacks some. V and J calls and clone size come straight from that table; D and trimming were deduced from the DNA. The sample shows hundreds of thousands of clones, about 88% of them seen only once. This record belongs to a study of blood T cell repertoires in COVID-19. Individuals aged roughly 18 to 90 years were recruited from 24 US areas. Between the trimmed V and J ends, which lost 5 bases and 3 bases, there was a span of 13 bases. The germline V gene encodes CDR1 GTSNPN and CDR2 SVGIG (reference sequence). CDR3 length: 13 amino acids.

The TCR originated in a woman aged 45-65 years who had recovered from COVID-19. Sequenced input: PBMCs or T cells enriched from blood (not recorded which). V is TRBV30 and J is TRBJ1-1; D perhaps matches TRBD1 (6 bases). This CDR3 reads CAWLAGAHTEAFF. The CDR3 DNA sequence: TGTGCCTGGTTGGCAGGGGCCCACACTGAAGCTTTCTTT. Looking up the rest from reference TRBV30 and TRBJ1-1 gives the full variable domain: SQTIHQWPATLVQPVGSPLSLECTVEGTSNPNLYWYRQAAGRGLQLLFYSVGIGQISSEVPQNLSASRPQDRQFILSSKKLLLSDSGFYLCAWLAGAHTEAFFGQGTRLTVV.